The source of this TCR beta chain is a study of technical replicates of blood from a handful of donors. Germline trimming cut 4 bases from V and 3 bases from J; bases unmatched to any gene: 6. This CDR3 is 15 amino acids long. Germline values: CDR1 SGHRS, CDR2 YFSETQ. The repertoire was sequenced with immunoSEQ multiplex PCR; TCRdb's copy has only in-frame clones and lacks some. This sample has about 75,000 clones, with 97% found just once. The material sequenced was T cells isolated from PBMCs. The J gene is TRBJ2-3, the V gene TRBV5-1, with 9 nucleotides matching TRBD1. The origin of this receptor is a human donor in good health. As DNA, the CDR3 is TGCGCCAGCAGCCCGGGACAGGGTAGGACAGATACGCAGTATTTT. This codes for CASSPGQGRTDTQYF.